What follows are 27 T cell receptor beta chains derived from one specimen sequenced in a study of T cells after yellow fever vaccination. In TCRdb, the 5' RACE reads were re-called with MiXCR into one record per CDR3 protein. In the table there are 450,000 to 600,000 distinct CDR3 sequences, about 13% of which are singletons. Sample: PBMCs, taken on the day of the yellow fever booster vaccination. These receptors came from a young man who received the YFV17D yellow fever vaccine.

This clonotype turned up a few times. The V and J genes are TRBV5-1 and TRBJ2-3; D may be TRBD2 (6 bases). The CDR3 spans 16 residues. Germline V gene data show CDR1 as SGHRS and CDR2 as YFSETQ. The ends were cut back, 4 bases at V and 0 bases at J, with 15 bases in the middle. The CDR3 spells CASSPFGRPSTDTQYF. The CDR3 coding sequence is TGCGCCAGCAGCCCGTTTGGGAGGCCAAGCACAGATACGCAGTATTTT. Looking up the rest from reference TRBV5-1 and TRBJ2-3 gives the full variable domain: KAGVTQTPRYLIKTRGQQVTLSCSPISGHRSVSWYQQTPGQGLQFLFEYFSETQRNKGNFPGRFSGRQFSNSRSEMNVSTLELGDSALYLCASSPFGRPSTDTQYFGPGTRLTVL.

This clonotype was found a few times. The chain joins TRBV29-1 to TRBJ2-7; D ambiguous. V was clipped by 4 bases and J by 3 bases, with 13 bases between them. There are 13 residues in the CDR3. Germline-derived CDR1 and CDR2 are SQVTM and ANQGSEA. CDR3: CSVVMPSNYEQYF. The CDR3 nucleotides read TGCAGCGTTGTAATGCCCTCGAACTACGAGCAGTACTTC.

There are a few counts of this clonotype. The V call is TRBV27, the J call TRBJ2-7; a possible D gene is TRBD1 (6 bases). Germline-derived CDR1 and CDR2 are MNHEY and SMNVEV (reference sequence). V was trimmed by 3 bases and J by 0 bases, leaving 12 bases between them. CDR3 size: 15 residues. The CDR3 sequence is CASSFTTGDSYEQYF. CDR3 nucleotides: TGTGCCAGCAGTTTTACGACAGGCGACTCCTACGAGCAGTACTTC.

Only a few counts were recorded for this clonotype. The J gene is TRBJ2-4, the V gene TRBV27; TRBD1 or TRBD2 may be the D gene (5 bases each). The CDR3 runs 13 residues. Germline V lookup: CDR1 MNHEY, CDR2 SMNVEV (reference sequence). V lost 9 bases and J lost 1, with 10 bases in between. The CDR3: CARGPWAKNIQYF. CDR3 coding DNA: TGTGCCAGGGGACCCTGGGCCAAAAACATTCAGTACTTC.

This clonotype was seen a handful of times. V and J are TRBV4-3 and TRBJ2-1, with D perhaps given as TRBD1 or TRBD2 (7 bases each). The CDR3 covers 17 residues. CDR1 and CDR2 (germline): LGHNA, YSLEER. V was trimmed by 3 bases and J by 4 bases, leaving 19 bases between them. The CDR3 spells CASSQLWLQGGYNEQFF. The CDR3 DNA reads as TGCGCCAGCAGCCAGCTCTGGCTGCAGGGGGGGTACAATGAGCAGTTCTTC.

Concerning this clonotype: Its ends do not fully match the called genes, so a read error is possible. V is TRBV28 and J is TRBJ2-7, with D possibly matching TRBD2 (6 bases). CDR1 MDHEN and CDR2 SYDVKM come from the germline V gene. This CDR3 is built from 10 residues. The CDR3 sequence is CGSGPYAGSF. CDR3 nucleotides: TGTGGCAGCGGGCCCTACGCTGGTAGCTTC.

With regard to this clonotype: Since no conserved phenylalanine or tryptophan closes the CDR3, a read error is the likely cause. No DNA is shown, since the ends of the CDR3 on it are uncertain; the CDR3 is the one TCRdb lists. V usage is TRBV12-5 and J usage is TRBJ2-5. Germline lookup yields CDR1 LGHNT and CDR2 FRNRAP. 10 amino acids form the CDR3, both terminal residues included. CDR3 region: CASGLDPGVG.

This clonotype came up a few times. The rearrangement uses TRBV15 and TRBJ2-3; 7 bases are shared with TRBD2. Germline CDR1 reads LNHNV; CDR2 reads YYDKDF (reference sequence). Trimming took 3 bases from V and 1 from J; bases not matched to a gene: 7. The CDR3 sequence is 16 residues long. CDR3 sequence reads: CATSRALGGGTDTQYF. CDR3 coding DNA: TGTGCCACCAGCAGGGCTTTGGGAGGGGGCACAGATACGCAGTATTTT.

The chain carries TRBV15 and TRBJ1-5; D unclear. This CDR3 is 16 amino acids long. The germline V gene has CDR1 LNHNV and CDR2 YYDKDF (reference sequence). V lost 4 bases, J lost 7 bases, and 20 bases lay in between. This CDR3 is CATSTRGQVLSQPQHF. For the CDR3, the DNA is TGTGCCACCAGCACACGAGGGCAGGTATTGTCCCAGCCCCAGCATTTT.

V gene TRBV7-8 combines with J gene TRBJ2-1; TRBD2 matches at 8 bases. Germline CDR1 is SGHVS and CDR2 is FQNEAQ. V dropped 7 bases and J dropped 4; count of bases not matched to a gene: 9. The CDR3 sequence is 15 residues long. The CDR3 region is CASTPLGGRYNEQFF. The DNA of the CDR3 is TGTGCCAGCACCCCGTTGGGCGGGAGGTACAATGAGCAGTTCTTC.

V usage is TRBV20-1 and J usage is TRBJ2-1; no reliable D call. Trimming left V 1 base short and J 5 bases short, with 9 bases between. Germline CDR1 DFQATT, CDR2 SNEGSKA (reference sequence). The CDR3 runs 13 residues. The CDR3 nucleotides read TGCAGTGCTAGAGGCACCGCGCACAATGAGCAGTTCTTC. This codes for CSARGTAHNEQFF.

The rearrangement links TRBV9 to TRBJ2-2; no clear D. V lost 0 bases, J lost 6 bases, and 9 bases lay in between. CDR3 length: 14 residues. Germline lookup yields CDR1 SGDLS and CDR2 YYNGEE. The CDR3 spells CASSVGSPAGELFF. The CDR3 DNA sequence: TGTGCCAGCAGCGTAGGGAGTCCTGCCGGGGAGCTGTTTTTT.

This clonotype was counted between two and nine times. The V gene is TRBV6-2 or TRBV6-3, the J gene TRBJ2-1; 13 positions match TRBD2. With 0 bases clipped from V and 3 bases from J, the junction kept 14 bases outside the gene matches. CDR3 size: 21 residues. The V gene's germline CDR1 is MNHEY and CDR2 SVGEGT. The CDR3 loop is CASSYSRVRGLAGANYNEQFF. The CDR3 DNA reads TGTGCCAGCAGTTACTCGAGGGTCCGTGGACTAGCGGGAGCAAACTACAATGAGCAGTTCTTC.

This clonotype was counted only a few times. The chain uses TRBV11-2 and TRBJ1-1; TRBD1 might be the D (5 bases). The CDR3 has 19 amino acids. The V and J ends lost 3 bases and 7 bases respectively, with 30 bases between them. Germline V gene data show CDR1 as SGHAT and CDR2 as FQNNGV. CDR3 loop: CASSFQGWWFPLVSLEAFF. In nucleotides, the CDR3 is TGTGCCAGCAGCTTCCAGGGATGGTGGTTTCCCTTGGTGTCACTTGAAGCTTTCTTT.

The CDR3 reads CASSLATSGPTDTQYF. The CDR3 nucleotides are TGTGCCAGCAGCTTAGCGACTAGCGGACCCACAGATACGCAGTATTTT. The chain links TRBV7-9 to TRBJ2-3; TRBD2 agrees at 9 bases. The CDR3 spans 16 residues. Trimming removed 0 bases from V and 2 bases from J; junction bases left unmatched: 3. Germline V gene lookup returns CDR1 SEHNR and CDR2 FQNEAQ (reference sequence). The whole variable domain, filled in from reference TRBV7-9 and TRBJ2-3, reads DTGVSQNPRHKITKRGQNVTFRCDPISEHNRLYWYRQTLGQGPEFLTYFQNEAQLEKSRLLSDRFSAERPKGSFSTLEIQRTEQGDSAMYLCASSLATSGPTDTQYFGPGTRLTVL.

This chain joins TRBV7-2 and TRBJ2-6, with unresolved D. The germline gives CDR1 SGHTA, CDR2 FQGNSA. Trimming cost V 4 bases and J 4 bases, with 8 bases left between them. CDR3 size: 14 residues. CDR3 bases: TGTGCCAGCAGCTCGCCCGCCGGGGCCAACGTCCTGACTTTC. Amino acids: CASSSPAGANVLTF.

The chain couples TRBV4-3 to TRBJ2-2, with D maybe TRBD2 (6 bases). Trimming cost V 4 bases and J 2 bases, with 11 bases left between them. CDR1 is LGHNA, CDR2 YSLEER, per germline. The CDR3 has 15 residues. The CDR3 nucleotides read TGCGCCAGCAGCCCGGCGGGATCAAACACCGGGGAGCTGTTTTTT. Its translation: CASSPAGSNTGELFF.

The chain is built from TRBV30 and TRBJ2-7; tentatively, D is TRBD1 or TRBD2 (6 bases each). Germline CDR1 GTSNPN, CDR2 SVGIG (reference sequence). The CDR3 sequence is 16 residues long. The V gene lost 2 bases and the J gene lost 1 base, with 18 bases spanning the gap. In DNA, the CDR3 is TGTGCCTGGAGTCCTAGGGGGAGGACCCATTCCTACGAGCAGTACTTC. It translates to CAWSPRGRTHSYEQYF.

This clonotype was seen a few times. The chain couples TRBV20-1 to TRBJ2-7; D perhaps matches TRBD2 (6 bases). The V and J ends lost 8 bases and 6 bases respectively, with 20 bases between them. The germline V gene encodes CDR1 DFQATT and CDR2 SNEGSKA (reference sequence). The CDR3 runs to 13 residues. DNA for the CDR3: TGCAGTACCAAGAGGGGCGGGACGGGCGAGCAGTACTTC. Encoded protein: CSTKRGGTGEQYF.

This clonotype was found a few times. The chain links TRBV4-3 to TRBJ2-1; 8 positions match TRBD1. V lost 3 bases, J lost 11 bases, and 6 bases stayed unmatched. CDR1 and CDR2 (germline): LGHNA, YSLEER. This CDR3 has 13 residues. The CDR3 loop is CASSQARDRKQFF. As DNA, the CDR3 is TGCGCCAGCAGCCAGGCCCGGGACAGGAAGCAGTTCTTC.

The chain couples TRBV18 to TRBJ2-5; D gene ambiguous. Between the trimmed V and J ends, which lost 3 bases and 5 bases, there was a span of 10 bases. The CDR3 length is 13 residues. Germline V gives CDR1 KGHSH, CDR2 LQKENI. The CDR3 DNA reads TGTGCCAGCTCACCCCTTAGTGCGGAGACCCAGTACTTC. Its protein product is CASSPLSAETQYF.

This clonotype was counted between two and nine times. V and J are TRBV5-6 and TRBJ2-3; D is ambiguous. Germline lookup yields CDR1 SGHDT and CDR2 YYEEEE. The CDR3 length is 18 residues. Between the trimmed V and J ends, which lost 0 bases and 2 bases, there was a span of 19 bases. The DNA for the CDR3 is TGTGCCAGCAGCTTGGATTGGGATTCGCAGGAATCCACAGATACGCAGTATTTT. Amino acids: CASSLDWDSQESTDTQYF.

This rearrangement joins TRBV12-3 or TRBV12-4 to TRBJ1-2; D ambiguous. The V and J ends lost 2 bases and 2 bases respectively, with 12 bases between them. The CDR3 contains 15 residues. The CDR3 region has the DNA TGTGCCAGCAGTTTAACTGGCACTCACAACTATGGCTACACCTTC. Translation gives CASSLTGTHNYGYTF.

This clonotype was seen only a few times. The genes are TRBV12-3 or TRBV12-4 and TRBJ1-4, with D tentatively TRBD1 (5 bases). There are 12 residues in the CDR3. V was clipped by 6 bases and J by 7 bases, with 9 bases between them. In nucleotides, the CDR3 is TGTGCCAGCAGACAAAGGGGTGAAAAACTGTTTTTT. Its protein product is CASRQRGEKLFF.

The sample holds a few counts of this clonotype. The gene calls are TRBV29-1 and TRBJ2-2; 8 bases line up with TRBD1. CDR1 is SQVTM, CDR2 ANQGSEA, per germline. This CDR3 has 15 amino acids. The ends lost 7 bases at V and 0 bases at J; junction bases unmatched: 7. CDR3 protein: CSALDRESNTGELFF. The DNA of the CDR3 is TGCAGCGCTTTGGACAGGGAGTCGAACACCGGGGAGCTGTTTTTT.

This clonotype was counted only a few times. The chain carries TRBV5-5 and TRBJ1-6, with no clear D. The CDR3 is 13 amino acids. Germline V CDR1 and CDR2: SGHKS, YYEKEE (reference sequence). The ends were cut back, 4 bases at V and 13 bases at J, with 15 bases in the middle. CDR3 bases: TGTGCCAGCAGCCCCGGTCCCGGGCGTCCCCTCCACTTT. It specifies CASSPGPGRPLHF.

CDR3 sequence (DNA): TGTGCCCTCCCGGGGGGGCGGGTCAATGAGCAGTTCTTC. This codes for CALPGGRVNEQFF. The chain joins TRBV30 to TRBJ2-1, with TRBD2 identical over 8 bases. V shed 8 bases, J shed 6 bases, and the junction held 9 bases outside the gene matches. Germline loops: CDR1 GTSNPN, CDR2 SVGIG (reference sequence). This CDR3 has 13 residues.